The T cell receptor (beta chain) under discussion was sequenced for a study of shared clonotypes between healthy human individuals. Study details: Three CD4 naive, three CD4 memory, two CD8 naive and one CD8 memory plate were used per donor.

The input for sorted-subset replicate PCRs was 200 ng DNA, around 30,000 T cell genomes. Assay used: immunoSEQ multiplex PCR; TCRdb lists only in-frame clones, some missing. The table includes approximately 720,000 clones, about two thirds detected once. Germline lookup yields CDR1 MNHEY and CDR2 SVGAGI. This CDR3 is 15 amino acids long. V lost 7 bases and J lost 6; bases outside the gene matches: 14. This chain uses TRBV6-5 with TRBJ2-7; TRBD1 agrees at 8 bases. The sample comprised memory CD4+ T cells sorted from blood. The sample's subset: CD45RA-negative fraction. This receptor was identified in a woman aged 25 to 45 in good health. The CDR3 protein is CASTPGQAVVSEQYF. The DNA of the CDR3 is TGTGCCAGCACTCCGGGACAGGCGGTAGTAAGCGAGCAGTACTTC.